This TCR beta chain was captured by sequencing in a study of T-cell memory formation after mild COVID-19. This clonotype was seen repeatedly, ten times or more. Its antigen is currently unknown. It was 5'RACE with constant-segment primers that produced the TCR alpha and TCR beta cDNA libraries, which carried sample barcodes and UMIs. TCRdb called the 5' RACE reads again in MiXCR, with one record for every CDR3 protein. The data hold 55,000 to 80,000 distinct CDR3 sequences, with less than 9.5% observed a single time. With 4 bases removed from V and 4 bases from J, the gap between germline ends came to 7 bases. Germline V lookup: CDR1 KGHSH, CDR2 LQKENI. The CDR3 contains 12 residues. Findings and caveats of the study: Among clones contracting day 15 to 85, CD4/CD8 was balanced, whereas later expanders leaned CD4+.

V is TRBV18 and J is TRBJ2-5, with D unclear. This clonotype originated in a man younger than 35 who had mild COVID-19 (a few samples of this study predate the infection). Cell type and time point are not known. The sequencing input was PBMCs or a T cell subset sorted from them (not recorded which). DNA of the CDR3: TGTGCCAGCTCACACCCCCTAGAGACCCAGTACTTC. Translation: CASSHPLETQYF. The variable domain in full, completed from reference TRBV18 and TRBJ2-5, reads NAGVMQNPRHLVRRRGQEARLRCSPMKGHSHVYWYRQLPEEGLKFMVYLQKENIIDESGMPKERFSAEFPKEGPSILRIQQVVRGDSAAYFCASSHPLETQYFGPGTRLLVL.